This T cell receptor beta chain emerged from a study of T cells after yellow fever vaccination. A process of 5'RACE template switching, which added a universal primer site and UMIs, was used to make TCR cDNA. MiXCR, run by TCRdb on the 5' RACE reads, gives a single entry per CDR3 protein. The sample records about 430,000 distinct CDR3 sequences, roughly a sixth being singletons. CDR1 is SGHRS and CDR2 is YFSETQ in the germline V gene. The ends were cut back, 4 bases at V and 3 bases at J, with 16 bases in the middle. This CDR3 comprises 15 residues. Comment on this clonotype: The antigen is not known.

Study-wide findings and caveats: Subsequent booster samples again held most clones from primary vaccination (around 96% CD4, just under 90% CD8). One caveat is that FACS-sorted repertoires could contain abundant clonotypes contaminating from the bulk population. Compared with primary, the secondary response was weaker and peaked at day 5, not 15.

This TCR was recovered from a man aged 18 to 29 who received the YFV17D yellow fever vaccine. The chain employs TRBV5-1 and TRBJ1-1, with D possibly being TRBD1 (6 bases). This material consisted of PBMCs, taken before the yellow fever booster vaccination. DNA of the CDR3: TGCGCCAGCAGCCCCGGATCGGGGGGCGACACTGAAGCTTTCTTT. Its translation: CASSPGSGGDTEAFF.